This T cell receptor beta chain was identified during a study of blood T cell repertoires in COVID-19. Study-level background: The origin of the acute and convalescent COVID-19 samples was the United States, Italy and Spain.

Germline lookup yields CDR1 LNHDA and CDR2 SQIVND (reference sequence). V lost 4 bases, J lost 2 bases, and 4 bases stayed unmatched. CDR3 size: 15 residues. Data came from immunoSEQ multiplex PCR; TCRdb stores just in-frame clones and leaves some out. The sample lists more than 150,000 clones; 80% were seen once. Assignments of participants to cohorts depended upon their own reported clinical history. Participants classified as exposed had met a COVID-19 case within 2 weeks before study entry. The receptor was isolated from a man between 60 and 75 years old who had been exposed to COVID-19. The chain joins TRBV19 to TRBJ2-1; TRBD1 agrees at 8 bases. The sample taken for sequencing was PBMCs or T cells enriched from blood (not recorded which). This CDR3 reads CASSRDRLTYNEQFF. The CDR3 bases are TGTGCCAGTAGTAGGGACAGGTTGACCTACAATGAGCAGTTCTTC.